This T cell receptor beta chain was captured by sequencing in a study of CD8+CD57+ T cells in acquired aplastic anemia. Previously, flow cytometry had revealed CD8+CD57+ cell expansion in the patients chosen for sequencing. Germline assignment: CDR1 MGHDK and CDR2 SYGVNS. The CDR3 sequence is 17 residues long. After removal of 3 bases from V and 6 bases from J, the junction contained 9 bases not matched to a gene. Genomic DNA was employed as the template in profiling TCR beta VDJ and CDR3. Via MiXCR, TCRdb re-called the reads, giving one row per CDR3 protein. The repertoire holds over 250,000 distinct CDR3 sequences, with under 60% as singletons. This clonotype was recorded many times.

The rearrangement links TRBV25-1 to TRBJ2-1; TRBD2 agrees at 12 bases. The receptor's source is a human donor with aplastic anemia. The sequenced sample consisted of sorted CD4+, CD8+, or CD8+CD57+ T cells (not recorded which) from PBMCs. Here the CDR3 reads CASSDPSGRAQGNEQFF. CDR3 coding DNA: TGTGCCAGCAGTGACCCTAGCGGGAGGGCCCAGGGCAATGAGCAGTTCTTC.